This TCR beta chain came from a study of blood T cell repertoires in COVID-19. Overall study context: Acute and convalescent COVID-19 specimens originated in the United States, Italy and Spain.

Profiling relied on immunoSEQ multiplex PCR, and the TCRdb table lists in-frame clones only, not all of them. The sample lists 150,000 to 200,000 clones; about 86% were seen once. The J segment lost 10 bases and the V segment lost 3 bases, leaving 15 bases of the junction unmatched. This CDR3 has 16 residues. The germline CDR1 and CDR2 sequences are SEHNR and FQNEAQ (reference sequence). The chain is built from TRBV7-9 and TRBJ1-1; 9 bases map to TRBD1. Source material: peripheral blood. The TCR sequence derives from a woman older than 75 with acute or convalescent COVID-19. The CDR3 loop is CASSFLQGAFFLGAFF. The CDR3 nucleotides are TGTGCCAGCAGCTTTTTACAGGGGGCCTTTTTCTTAGGAGCTTTCTTT. Based on the CDR3 plus reference TRBV7-9 and TRBJ1-1, the full variable domain is DTGVSQNPRHKITKRGQNVTFRCDPISEHNRLYWYRQTLGQGPEFLTYFQNEAQLEKSRLLSDRFSAERPKGSFSTLEIQRTEQGDSAMYLCASSFLQGAFFLGAFFGQGTRLTVV.